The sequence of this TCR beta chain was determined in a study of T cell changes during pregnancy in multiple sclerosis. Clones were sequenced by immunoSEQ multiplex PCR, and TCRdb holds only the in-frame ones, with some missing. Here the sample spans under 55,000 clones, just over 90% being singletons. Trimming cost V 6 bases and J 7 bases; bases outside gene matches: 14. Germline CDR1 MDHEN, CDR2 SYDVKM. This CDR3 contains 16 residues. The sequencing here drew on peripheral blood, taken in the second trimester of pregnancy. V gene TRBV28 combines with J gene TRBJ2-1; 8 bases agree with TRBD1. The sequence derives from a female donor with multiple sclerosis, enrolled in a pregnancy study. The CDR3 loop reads CASSPGGQGAGNEQFF. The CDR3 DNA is TGTGCCAGCAGCCCAGGGGGGCAGGGGGCGGGGAATGAGCAGTTCTTC.